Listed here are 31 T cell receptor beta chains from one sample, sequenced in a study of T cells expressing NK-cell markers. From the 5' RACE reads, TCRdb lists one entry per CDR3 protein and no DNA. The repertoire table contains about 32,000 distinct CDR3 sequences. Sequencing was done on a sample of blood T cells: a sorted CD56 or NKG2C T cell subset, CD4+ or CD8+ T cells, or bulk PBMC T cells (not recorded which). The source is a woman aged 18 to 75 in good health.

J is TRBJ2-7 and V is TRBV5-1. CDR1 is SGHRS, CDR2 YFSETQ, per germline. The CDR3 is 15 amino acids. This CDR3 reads CASRFGSERAYEQYF.

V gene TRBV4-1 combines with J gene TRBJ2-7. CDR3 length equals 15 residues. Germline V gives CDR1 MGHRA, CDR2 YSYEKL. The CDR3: CASSQFSDSSYEQYF.

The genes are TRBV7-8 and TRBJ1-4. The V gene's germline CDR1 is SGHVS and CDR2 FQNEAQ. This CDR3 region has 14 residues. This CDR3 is CASSLGGTSEKLFF.

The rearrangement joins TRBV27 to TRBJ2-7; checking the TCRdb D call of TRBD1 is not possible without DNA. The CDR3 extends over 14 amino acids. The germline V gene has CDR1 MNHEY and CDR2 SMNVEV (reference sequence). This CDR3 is CASSPIGQGHEQYF.

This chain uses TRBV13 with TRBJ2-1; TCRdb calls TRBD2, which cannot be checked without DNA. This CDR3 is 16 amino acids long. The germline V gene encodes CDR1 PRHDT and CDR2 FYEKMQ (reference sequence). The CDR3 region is CASSLPAGSGSNEQFF. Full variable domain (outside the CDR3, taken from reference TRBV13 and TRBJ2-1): AAGVIQSPRHLIKEKRETATLKCYPIPRHDTVYWYQQGPGQDPQFLISFYEKMQSDKGSIPDRFSAQQFSDYHSELNMSSLELGDSALYFCASSLPAGSGSNEQFFGPGTRLTVL.

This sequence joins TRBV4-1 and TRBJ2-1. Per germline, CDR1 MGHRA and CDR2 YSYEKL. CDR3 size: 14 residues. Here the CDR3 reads CASSQDPGGNEQFF.

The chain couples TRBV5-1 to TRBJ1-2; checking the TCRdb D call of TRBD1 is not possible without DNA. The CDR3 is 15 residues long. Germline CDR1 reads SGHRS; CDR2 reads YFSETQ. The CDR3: CASSDVGPAHYGYTF.

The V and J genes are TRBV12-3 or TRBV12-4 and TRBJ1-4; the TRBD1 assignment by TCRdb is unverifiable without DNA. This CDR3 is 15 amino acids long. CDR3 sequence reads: CASKNGRGANEKLFF.

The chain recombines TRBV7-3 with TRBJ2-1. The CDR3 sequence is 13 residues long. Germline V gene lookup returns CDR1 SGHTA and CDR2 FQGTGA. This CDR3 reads CASSLTSRNEQFF.

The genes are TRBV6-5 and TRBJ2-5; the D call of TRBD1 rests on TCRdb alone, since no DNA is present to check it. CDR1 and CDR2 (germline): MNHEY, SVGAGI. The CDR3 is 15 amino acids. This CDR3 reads CASSYGTGGAETQYF.

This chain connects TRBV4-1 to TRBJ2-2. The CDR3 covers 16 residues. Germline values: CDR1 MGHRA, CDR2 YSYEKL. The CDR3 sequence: CASSHELRRSTGELFF.

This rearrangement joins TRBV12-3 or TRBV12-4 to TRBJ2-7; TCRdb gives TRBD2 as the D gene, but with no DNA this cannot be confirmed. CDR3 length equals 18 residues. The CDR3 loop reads CASSFPLAGGPDTYEQYF.

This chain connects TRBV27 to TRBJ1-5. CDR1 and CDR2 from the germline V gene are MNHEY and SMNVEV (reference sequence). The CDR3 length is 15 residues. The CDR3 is CASSPDSYSNQPQHF.

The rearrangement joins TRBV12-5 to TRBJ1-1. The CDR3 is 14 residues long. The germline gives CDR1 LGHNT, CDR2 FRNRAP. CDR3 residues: CASGLWTGETEAFF.

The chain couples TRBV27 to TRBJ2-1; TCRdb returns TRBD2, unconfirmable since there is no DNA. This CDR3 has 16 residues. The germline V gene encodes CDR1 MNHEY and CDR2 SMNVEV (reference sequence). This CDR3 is CASSAGTSGSYNEQFF.

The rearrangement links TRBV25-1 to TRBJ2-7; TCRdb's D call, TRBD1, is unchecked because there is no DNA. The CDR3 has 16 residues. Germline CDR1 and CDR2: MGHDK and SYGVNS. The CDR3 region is CASSALHSGDTYEQYF.

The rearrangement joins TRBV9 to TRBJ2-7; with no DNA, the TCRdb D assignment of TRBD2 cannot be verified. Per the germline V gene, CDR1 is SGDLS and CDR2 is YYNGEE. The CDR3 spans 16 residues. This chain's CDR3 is CASSVEASGPSDEQYF.

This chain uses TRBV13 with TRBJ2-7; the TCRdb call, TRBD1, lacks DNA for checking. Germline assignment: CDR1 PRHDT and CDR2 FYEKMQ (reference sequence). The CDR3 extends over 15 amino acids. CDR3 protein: CASSIAGGSSYEQYF.

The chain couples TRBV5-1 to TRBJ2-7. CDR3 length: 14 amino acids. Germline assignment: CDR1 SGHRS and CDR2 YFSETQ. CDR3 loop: CASSLAGFNYEQYF.

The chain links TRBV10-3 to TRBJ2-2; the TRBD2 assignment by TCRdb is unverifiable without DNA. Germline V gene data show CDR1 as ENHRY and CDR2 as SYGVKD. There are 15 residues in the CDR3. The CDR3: CATTPGTSHPGELFF.

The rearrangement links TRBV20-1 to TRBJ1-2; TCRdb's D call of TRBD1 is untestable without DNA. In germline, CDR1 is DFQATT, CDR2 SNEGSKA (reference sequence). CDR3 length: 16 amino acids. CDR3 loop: CSARDSGGRRDYGYTF.

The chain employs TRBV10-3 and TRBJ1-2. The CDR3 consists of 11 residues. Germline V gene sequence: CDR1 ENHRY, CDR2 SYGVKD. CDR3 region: CAIRSPFGYTF.

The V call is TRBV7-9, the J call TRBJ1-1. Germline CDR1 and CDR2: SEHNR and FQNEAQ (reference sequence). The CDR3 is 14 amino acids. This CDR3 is CASSVVRSNTEAFF.

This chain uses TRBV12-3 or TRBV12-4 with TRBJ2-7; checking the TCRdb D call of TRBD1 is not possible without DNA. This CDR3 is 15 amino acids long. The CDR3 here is CASSLGGGPAYEQYF.

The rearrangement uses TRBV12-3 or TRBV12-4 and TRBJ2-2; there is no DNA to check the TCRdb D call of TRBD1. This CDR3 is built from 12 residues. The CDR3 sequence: CASQTGTGELFF.

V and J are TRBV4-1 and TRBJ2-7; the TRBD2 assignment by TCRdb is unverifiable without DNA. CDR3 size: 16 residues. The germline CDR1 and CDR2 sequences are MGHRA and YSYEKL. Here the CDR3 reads CASSQEPASGPYEQYF.

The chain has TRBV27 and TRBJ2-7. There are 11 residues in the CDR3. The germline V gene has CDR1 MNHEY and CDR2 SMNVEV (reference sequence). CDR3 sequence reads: CASRKGYEQYF.

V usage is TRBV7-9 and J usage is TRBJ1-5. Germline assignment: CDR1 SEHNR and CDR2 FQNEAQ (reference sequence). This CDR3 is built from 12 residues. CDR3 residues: CASSFPNQPQHF. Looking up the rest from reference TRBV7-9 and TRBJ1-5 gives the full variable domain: DTGVSQNPRHKITKRGQNVTFRCDPISEHNRLYWYRQTLGQGPEFLTYFQNEAQLEKSRLLSDRFSAERPKGSFSTLEIQRTEQGDSAMYLCASSFPNQPQHFGDGTRLSIL.

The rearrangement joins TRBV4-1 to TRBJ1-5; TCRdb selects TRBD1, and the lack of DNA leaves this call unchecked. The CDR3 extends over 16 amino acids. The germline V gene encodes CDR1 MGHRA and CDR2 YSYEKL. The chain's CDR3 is CASSRTGPLGNQPQHF.

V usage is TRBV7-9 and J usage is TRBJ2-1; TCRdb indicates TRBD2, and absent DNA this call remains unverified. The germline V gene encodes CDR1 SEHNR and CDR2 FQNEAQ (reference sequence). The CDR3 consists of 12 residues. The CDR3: CASSGGTNEQFF.

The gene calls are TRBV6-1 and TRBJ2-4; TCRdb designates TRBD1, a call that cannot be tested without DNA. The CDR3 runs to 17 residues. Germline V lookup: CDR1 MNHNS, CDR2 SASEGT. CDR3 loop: CASSPRGADEAKNIQYF.